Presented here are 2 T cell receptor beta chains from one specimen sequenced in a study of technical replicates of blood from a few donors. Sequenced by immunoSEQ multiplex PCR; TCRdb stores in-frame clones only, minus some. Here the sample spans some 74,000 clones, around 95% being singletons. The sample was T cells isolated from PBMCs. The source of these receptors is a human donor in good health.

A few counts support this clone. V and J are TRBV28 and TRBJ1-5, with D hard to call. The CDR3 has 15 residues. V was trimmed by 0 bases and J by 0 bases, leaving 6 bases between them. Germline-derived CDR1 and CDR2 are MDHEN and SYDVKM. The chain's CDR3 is CASSLWRSSNQPQHF. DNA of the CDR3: TGTGCCAGCAGTTTATGGAGGAGTAGCAATCAGCCCCAGCATTTT.

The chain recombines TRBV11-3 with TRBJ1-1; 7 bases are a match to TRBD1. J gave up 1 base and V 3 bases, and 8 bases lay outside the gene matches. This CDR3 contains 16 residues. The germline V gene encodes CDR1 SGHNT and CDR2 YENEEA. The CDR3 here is CASSFLSGTENTEAFF. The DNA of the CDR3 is TGTGCCAGCAGCTTTCTTTCCGGGACAGAGAACACTGAAGCTTTCTTT. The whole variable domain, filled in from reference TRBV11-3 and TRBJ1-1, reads EAGVVQSPRYKIIEKKQPVAFWCNPISGHNTLYWYLQNLGQGPELLIRYENEEAVDDSQLPKDRFSAERLKGVDSTLKIQPAELGDSAVYLCASSFLSGTENTEAFFGQGTRLTVV.